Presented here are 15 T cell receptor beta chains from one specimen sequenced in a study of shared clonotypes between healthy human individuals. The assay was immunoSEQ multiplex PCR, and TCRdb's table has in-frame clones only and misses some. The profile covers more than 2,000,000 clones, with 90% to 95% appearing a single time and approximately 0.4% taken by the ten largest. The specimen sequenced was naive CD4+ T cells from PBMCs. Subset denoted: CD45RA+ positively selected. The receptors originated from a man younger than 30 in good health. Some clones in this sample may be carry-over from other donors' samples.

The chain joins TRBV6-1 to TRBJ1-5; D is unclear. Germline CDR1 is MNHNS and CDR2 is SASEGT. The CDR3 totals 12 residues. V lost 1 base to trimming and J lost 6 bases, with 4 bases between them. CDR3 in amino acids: CASSEGFQPQHF. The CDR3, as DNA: TGTGCCAGCAGTGAAGGATTTCAGCCCCAGCATTTT.

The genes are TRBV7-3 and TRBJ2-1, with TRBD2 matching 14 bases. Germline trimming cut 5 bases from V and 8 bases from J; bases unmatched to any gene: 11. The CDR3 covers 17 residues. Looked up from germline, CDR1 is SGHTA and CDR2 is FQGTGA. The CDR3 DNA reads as TGTGCCAGCAGCCCCCGACTAGCGGGAGGGATCTGGGATGAGCAGTTCTTC. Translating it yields CASSPRLAGGIWDEQFF.

CDR3: CASSLTGKPGELFF. CDR3 coding DNA: TGTGCCAGCAGCTTAACTGGAAAACCCGGGGAGCTGTTTTTT. This sequence joins TRBV7-9 and TRBJ2-2; no reliable D call. The CDR3 contains 14 residues. Trimming left V 2 bases short and J 6 bases short, with 10 bases between. Germline V gene lookup returns CDR1 SEHNR and CDR2 FQNEAQ (reference sequence).

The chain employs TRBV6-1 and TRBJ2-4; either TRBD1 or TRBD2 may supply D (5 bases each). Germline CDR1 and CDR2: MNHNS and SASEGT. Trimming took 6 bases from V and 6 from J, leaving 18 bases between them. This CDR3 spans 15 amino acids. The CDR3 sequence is CASSAHDGTGNIQYF. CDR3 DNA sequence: TGTGCCAGCAGCGCCCACGACGGGACGGGAAACATTCAGTACTTC.

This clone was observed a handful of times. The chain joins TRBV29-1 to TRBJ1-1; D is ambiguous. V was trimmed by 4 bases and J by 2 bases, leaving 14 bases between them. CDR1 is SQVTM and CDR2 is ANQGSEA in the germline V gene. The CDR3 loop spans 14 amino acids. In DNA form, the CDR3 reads TGCAGCGTTGGGCCCTTTCTCGGAAACACTGAAGCTTTCTTT. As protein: CSVGPFLGNTEAFF.

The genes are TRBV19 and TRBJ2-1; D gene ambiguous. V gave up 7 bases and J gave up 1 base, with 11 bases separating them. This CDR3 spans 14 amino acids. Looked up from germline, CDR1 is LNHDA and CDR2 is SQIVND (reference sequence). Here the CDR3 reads CASTVKGSYNEQFF. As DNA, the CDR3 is TGTGCCAGTACCGTGAAAGGGTCCTACAATGAGCAGTTCTTC.

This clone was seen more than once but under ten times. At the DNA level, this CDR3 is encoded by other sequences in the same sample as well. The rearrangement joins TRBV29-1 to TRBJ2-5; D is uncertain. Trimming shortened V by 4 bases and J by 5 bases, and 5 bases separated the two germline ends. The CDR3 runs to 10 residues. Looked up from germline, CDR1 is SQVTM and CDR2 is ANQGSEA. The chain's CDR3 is CSVGRETQYF. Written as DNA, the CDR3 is TGCAGCGTTGGCCGGGAGACCCAGTACTTC. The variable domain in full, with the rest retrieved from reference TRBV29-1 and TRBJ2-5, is SAVISQKPSRDICQRGTSLTIQCQVDSQVTMMFWYRQQPGQSLTLIATANQGSEATYESGFVIDKFPISRPNLTFSTLTVSNMSPEDSSIYLCSVGRETQYFGPGTRLLVL.

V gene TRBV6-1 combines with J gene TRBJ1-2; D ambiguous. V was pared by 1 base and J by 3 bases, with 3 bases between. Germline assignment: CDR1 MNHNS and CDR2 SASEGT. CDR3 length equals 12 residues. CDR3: CASSEVYYGYTF. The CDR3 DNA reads TGTGCCAGCAGTGAAGTGTACTATGGCTACACCTTC.

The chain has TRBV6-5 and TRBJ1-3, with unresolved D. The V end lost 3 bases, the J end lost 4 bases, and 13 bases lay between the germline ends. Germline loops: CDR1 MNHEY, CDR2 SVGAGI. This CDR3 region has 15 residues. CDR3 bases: TGTGCCAGCAGTTATTTCAGCAGCCTGGGAAACACCATATATTTT. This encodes CASSYFSSLGNTIYF.

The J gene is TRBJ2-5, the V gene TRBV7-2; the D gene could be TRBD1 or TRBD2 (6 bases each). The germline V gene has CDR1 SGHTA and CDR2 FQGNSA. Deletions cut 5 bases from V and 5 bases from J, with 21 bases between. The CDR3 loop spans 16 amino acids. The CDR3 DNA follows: TGTGCCAGCAGCCCCCCGGGGGCGGGTTGGGCGGAGACCCAGTACTTC. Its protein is CASSPPGAGWAETQYF.

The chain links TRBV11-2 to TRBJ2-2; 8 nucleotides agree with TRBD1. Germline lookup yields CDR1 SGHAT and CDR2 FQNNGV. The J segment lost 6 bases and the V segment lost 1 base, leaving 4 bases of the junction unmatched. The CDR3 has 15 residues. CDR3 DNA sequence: TGTGCCAGCAGCTTAGGACAGGGGATGGCCGGGGAGCTGTTTTTT. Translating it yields CASSLGQGMAGELFF.

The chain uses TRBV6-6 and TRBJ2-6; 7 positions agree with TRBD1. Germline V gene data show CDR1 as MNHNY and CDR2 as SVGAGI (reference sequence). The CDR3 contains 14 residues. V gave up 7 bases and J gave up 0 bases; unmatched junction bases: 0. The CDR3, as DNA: TGTGCCAGCACAGGGGGCTCTGGGGCCAACGTCCTGACTTTC. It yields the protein CASTGGSGANVLTF.

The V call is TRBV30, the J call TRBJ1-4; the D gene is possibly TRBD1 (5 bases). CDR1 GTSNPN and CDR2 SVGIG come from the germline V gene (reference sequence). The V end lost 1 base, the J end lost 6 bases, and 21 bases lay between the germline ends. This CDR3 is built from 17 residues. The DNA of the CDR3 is TGTGCCTGGAGTGCCCGTCGTCGATCCGGGGGGTATGAAAAACTGTTTTTT. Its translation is CAWSARRRSGGYEKLFF.

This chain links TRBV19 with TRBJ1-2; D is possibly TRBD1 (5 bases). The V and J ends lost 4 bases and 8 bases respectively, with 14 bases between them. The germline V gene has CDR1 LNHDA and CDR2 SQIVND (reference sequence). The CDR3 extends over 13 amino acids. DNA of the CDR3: TGTGCCAGTAGTACCGATCTCAGGGTCGGCTACACCTTC. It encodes CASSTDLRVGYTF.

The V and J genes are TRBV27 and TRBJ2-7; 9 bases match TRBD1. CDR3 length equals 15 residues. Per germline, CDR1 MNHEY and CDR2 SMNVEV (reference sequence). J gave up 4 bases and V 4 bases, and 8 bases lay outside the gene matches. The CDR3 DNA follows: TGTGCCAGCAGTTCCTCCGGGACAGGGTGGTACGAGCAGTACTTC. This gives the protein CASSSSGTGWYEQYF.